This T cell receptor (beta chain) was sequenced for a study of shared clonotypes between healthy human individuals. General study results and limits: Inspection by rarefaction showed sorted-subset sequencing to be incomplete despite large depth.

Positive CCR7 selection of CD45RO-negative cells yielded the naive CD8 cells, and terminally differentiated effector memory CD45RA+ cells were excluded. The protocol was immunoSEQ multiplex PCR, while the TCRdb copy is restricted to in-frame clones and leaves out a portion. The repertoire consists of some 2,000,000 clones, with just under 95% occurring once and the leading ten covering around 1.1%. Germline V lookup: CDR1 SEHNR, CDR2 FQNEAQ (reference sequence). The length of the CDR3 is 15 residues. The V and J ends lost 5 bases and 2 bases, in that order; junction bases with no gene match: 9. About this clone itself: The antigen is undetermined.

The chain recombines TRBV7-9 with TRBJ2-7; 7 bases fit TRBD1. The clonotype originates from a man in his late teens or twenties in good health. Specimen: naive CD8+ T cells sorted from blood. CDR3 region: CASSPRDSSPYEQYF. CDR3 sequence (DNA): TGTGCCAGCAGCCCACGGGACAGCTCCCCCTACGAGCAGTACTTC. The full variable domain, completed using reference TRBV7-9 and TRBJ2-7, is DTGVSQNPRHKITKRGQNVTFRCDPISEHNRLYWYRQTLGQGPEFLTYFQNEAQLEKSRLLSDRFSAERPKGSFSTLEIQRTEQGDSAMYLCASSPRDSSPYEQYFGPGTRLTVT.